The TCR beta chain described here comes from a study of neurological immune-mediated disorders. Study at large: Multiple sclerosis patients numbered roughly 35, with approximately 31 relapsing-remitting and 3 secondary progressive.

MiXCR, applied by TCRdb to the 5' RACE reads, yields one record per CDR3 protein. The sample records tens of thousands of distinct CDR3 sequences, 3% to 3.5% being singletons. Study-wide findings and caveats: It was the repertoires of 18 of 34 multiple sclerosis patients that phylogenetic grouping placed in one related-CDR3 cluster, which is a possible signature.

This clonotype was observed at least ten times. Its antigen is unknown. CDR1 and CDR2 from the germline V gene are SGHVS and FNYEAQ. Trimming left V 5 bases short and J 7 bases short, with 23 bases between. The CDR3 length is 16 residues. The rearrangement uses TRBV7-6 and TRBJ1-2; D is undetermined. The receptor's source is a man aged 35 to 55 with multiple sclerosis. The sequenced sample was PBMCs. The CDR3 reads CASSPAGPGVPSGYTF. CDR3 sequence (DNA): TGTGCCAGCAGCCCCGCGGGCCCGGGTGTTCCGAGTGGCTACACCTTC.